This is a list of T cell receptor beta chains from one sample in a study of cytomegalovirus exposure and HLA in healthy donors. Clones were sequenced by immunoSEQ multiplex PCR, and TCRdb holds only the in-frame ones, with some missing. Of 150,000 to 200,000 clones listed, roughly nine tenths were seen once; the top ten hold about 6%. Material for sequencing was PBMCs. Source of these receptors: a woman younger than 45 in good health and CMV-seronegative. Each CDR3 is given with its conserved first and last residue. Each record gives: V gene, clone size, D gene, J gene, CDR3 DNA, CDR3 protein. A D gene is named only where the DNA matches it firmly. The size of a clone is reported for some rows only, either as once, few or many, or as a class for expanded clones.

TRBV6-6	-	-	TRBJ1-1	TGTGCCAGCAGTCCCACAGGGAGGGCTTTCTTT	CASSPTGRAFF
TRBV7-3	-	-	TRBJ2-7	TGTGCCAGCAGCTTAACCGGGAGTTTGGCCTACGAGCAGTACTTC	CASSLTGSLAYEQYF
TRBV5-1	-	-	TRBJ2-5	TGCGCCAGCAGCGGAGGGTGGGGGCAAGAGACCCAGTACTTC	CASSGGWGQETQYF
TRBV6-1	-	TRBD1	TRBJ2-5	TGTGCCAGCATACAGGGGGCGGCAAAGACCCAGTACTTC	CASIQGAAKTQYF
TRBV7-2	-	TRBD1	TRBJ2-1	TGTGCCAGCAGCCGAGGACAGGGGTACTACAATGAGCAGTTCTTC	CASSRGQGYYNEQFF
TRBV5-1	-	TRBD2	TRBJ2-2	TGCGCCAGCAGCTTGACCGGGAGGGAAGACGGGGAGCTGTTTTTT	CASSLTGREDGELFF
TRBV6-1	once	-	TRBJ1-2	TGTGCCAGCAAATACGCGGGCTATGGCTACACCTTC	CASKYAGYGYTF
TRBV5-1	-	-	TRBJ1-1	TGCGCCAGCAGCTTGGCGGGGGGAGGCACTGAAGCTTTCTTT	CASSLAGGGTEAFF
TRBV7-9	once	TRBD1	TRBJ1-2	TGTGCCAGCAGCTCAGGGGACAGGAACTATGGCTACACCTTC	CASSSGDRNYGYTF
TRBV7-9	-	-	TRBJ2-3	TGTGCCAGCAGCCTACGACCCGGTTCAGATACGCAGTATTTT	CASSLRPGSDTQYF